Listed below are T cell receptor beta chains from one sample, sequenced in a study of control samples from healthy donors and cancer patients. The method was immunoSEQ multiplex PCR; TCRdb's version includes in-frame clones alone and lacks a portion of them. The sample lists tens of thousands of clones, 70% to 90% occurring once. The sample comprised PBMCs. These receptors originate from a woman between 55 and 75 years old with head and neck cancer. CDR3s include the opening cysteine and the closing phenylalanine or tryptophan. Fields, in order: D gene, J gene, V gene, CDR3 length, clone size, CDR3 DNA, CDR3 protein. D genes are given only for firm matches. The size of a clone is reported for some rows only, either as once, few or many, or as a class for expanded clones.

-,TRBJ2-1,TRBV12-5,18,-,TGTGCTAGTGGTTTAAATACCGGGACCACAAGCTCCTACAATGAGCAGTTCTTC,CASGLNTGTTSSYNEQFF
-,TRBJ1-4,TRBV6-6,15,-,TGTGCCAGCAGTCGGACCTATTCAACTAATGAAAAACTGTTTTTT,CASSRTYSTNEKLFF
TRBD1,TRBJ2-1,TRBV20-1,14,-,TGCAGTGCTAGTCACGGACAGGGGAGAGATGAGCAGTTCTTC,CSASHGQGRDEQFF
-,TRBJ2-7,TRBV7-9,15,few,TGTGCCAGCAGCTCTTGGAGGGAGCGGGTGTCCGAGCAGTACTTC,CASSSWRERVSEQYF
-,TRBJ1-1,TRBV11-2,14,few,TGTGCCAGCAGCGCGCTAAGGGCACGGCATGAAGCTTTCTTT,CASSALRARHEAFF
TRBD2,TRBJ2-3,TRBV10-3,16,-,TGTGCCATCAGATCGGGACTAGCGGGAGGCACAGATACGCAGTATTTT,CAIRSGLAGGTDTQYF
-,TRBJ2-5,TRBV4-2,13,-,TGTGCCAGCAGCCTCTCCCCCTCGGAGACCCAGTACTTC,CASSLSPSETQYF
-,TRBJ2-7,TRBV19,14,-,TGTGCCAGTAGTATACTGGGGGGCGGCTACGAGCAGTACTTC,CASSILGGGYEQYF
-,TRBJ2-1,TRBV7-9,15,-,TGTGCCAGCAGCTTAGCGGGCAGCTCCTACAATGAGCAGTTCTTC,CASSLAGSSYNEQFF
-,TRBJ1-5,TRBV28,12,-,TGTGCCGACAGTGTAAGCAATCAGCCCCAGCATTTT,CADSVSNQPQHF
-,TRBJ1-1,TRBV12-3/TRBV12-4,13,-,TGTGCCAGCAGTCAGTGGGGGCCTACTGAAGCTTTCTTT,CASSQWGPTEAFF
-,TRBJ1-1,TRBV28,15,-,TGTGCCAGCAGTTCCCCCGCGGTGACGTCGATTGAAGCTTTCTTT,CASSSPAVTSIEAFF
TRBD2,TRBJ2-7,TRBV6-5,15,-,TGTGCCAGCATCCCCCGGGGGGGGTCGTTCTACGAGCAGTACTTC,CASIPRGGSFYEQYF
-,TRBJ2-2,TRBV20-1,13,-,TGCAGTGCTAGTCTCTTGGGGACCGGGGAGCTGTTTTTT,CSASLLGTGELFF
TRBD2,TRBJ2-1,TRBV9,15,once,TGTGCCAGCAGCGGCACTAGCGGTGTCTACAATGAGCAGTTCTTC,CASSGTSGVYNEQFF
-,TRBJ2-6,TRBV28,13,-,TGTGCCAGCAATCCTCTGGGGGCCAACGTCCTGACTTTC,CASNPLGANVLTF
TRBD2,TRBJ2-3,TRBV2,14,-,TGTGCCAGCAGTCCGGGACTAGTTACAGATACGCAGTATTTT,CASSPGLVTDTQYF
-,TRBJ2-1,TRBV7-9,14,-,TGTGCCAGCAAGGACCCGGGAGTGGGGAATGAGCAGTTCTTC,CASKDPGVGNEQFF
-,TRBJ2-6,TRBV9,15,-,TGTGCCAGCAGCGTAGAGGCTCCTGGGGCCAACGTCCTGACTTTC,CASSVEAPGANVLTF
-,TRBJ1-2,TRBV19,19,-,TGTGCCAGTAGTATTGCGGAGGGAGGGGAGCCGGGACTGAGCTATGGCTACACCTTC,CASSIAEGGEPGLSYGYTF
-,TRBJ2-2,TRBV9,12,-,TGTGCCAGCAGCGCGGTCACCGGGGAGCTGTTTTTT,CASSAVTGELFF
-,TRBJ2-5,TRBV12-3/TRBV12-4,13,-,TGTGCCAGCAGTTCCCTCAGCCAAGGGACCCAGTACTTC,CASSSLSQGTQYF
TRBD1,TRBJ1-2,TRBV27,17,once,TGTGCCAGCACCAGAGGGGACCCGGGACAGGGCCTCTATGGCTACACCTTC,CASTRGDPGQGLYGYTF
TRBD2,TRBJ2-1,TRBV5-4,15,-,TGTGCCAGCAGCTTTCGAGCGGGAGGGGGCAATGAGCAGTTCTTC,CASSFRAGGGNEQFF
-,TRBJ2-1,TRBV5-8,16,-,TGTGCCAGCAGCTCCCTACTGGGGAGGACCTACAATGAGCAGTTCTTC,CASSSLLGRTYNEQFF
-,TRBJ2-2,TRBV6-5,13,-,TGTGCCAGCAGCAATAGTTACACCGGGGAGCTGTTTTTT,CASSNSYTGELFF
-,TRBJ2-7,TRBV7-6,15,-,TGTGCCAGCAGCTTAGGAGGTTCAGGTTCCTACGAGCAGTACTTC,CASSLGGSGSYEQYF
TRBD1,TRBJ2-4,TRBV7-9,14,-,TGTGCCAGCAGCGAGGGACAGGGGTTTGCCATTCAGTACTTC,CASSEGQGFAIQYF
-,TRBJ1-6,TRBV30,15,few,TGTGCCTGGAGTGTAGTAAGGGATATCAATTCACCCCTCCACTTT,CAWSVVRDINSPLHF
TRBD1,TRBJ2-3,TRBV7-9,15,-,TGTGCCAGCAGTAAAGACAGGGGTTTCACAGATACGCAGTATTTT,CASSKDRGFTDTQYF
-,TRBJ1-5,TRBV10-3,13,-,TGTGCCATCAGTGCGGAGGGGGATCAGCCCCAGCATTTT,CAISAEGDQPQHF
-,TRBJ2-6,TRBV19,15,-,TGTGCCAGTAGTATACCCCAAACTGGGGCCAACGTCCTGACTTTC,CASSIPQTGANVLTF
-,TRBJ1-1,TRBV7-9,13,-,TGTGCCAGCAGCTTAGTGGAACGGACTGAAGCTTTCTTT,CASSLVERTEAFF
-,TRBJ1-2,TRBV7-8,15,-,TGTGCCAGCAGCTTAGGGACCGAAGCTAACTATGGCTACACCTTC,CASSLGTEANYGYTF
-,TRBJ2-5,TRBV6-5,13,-,TGTGCCAGCACAGGGGGGGGAAAAGAGACCCAGTACTTC,CASTGGGKETQYF
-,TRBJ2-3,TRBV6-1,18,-,TGTGCCAGCAGTGAAGATAGGGTGGGGACGGGGAGGCCAGATACGCAGTATTTT,CASSEDRVGTGRPDTQYF
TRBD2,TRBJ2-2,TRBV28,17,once,TGTGCCAGCATCACTGCCGGGACTAGCGGGAGAACCGGGGAGCTGTTTTTT,CASITAGTSGRTGELFF
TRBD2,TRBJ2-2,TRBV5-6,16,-,TGTGCCAGCGCCCCTCGCGGACTAGGTGATACCGGGGAGCTGTTTTTT,CASAPRGLGDTGELFF
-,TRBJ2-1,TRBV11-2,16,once,TGTGCCAGCAGCTTAGTCAACAGAATCTCCTACAATGAGCAGTTCTTC,CASSLVNRISYNEQFF
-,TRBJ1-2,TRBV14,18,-,TGTGCCAGCAGCCCAAGAGAAGGAGCTCGGACAGAGGGCTATGGCTACACCTTC,CASSPREGARTEGYGYTF
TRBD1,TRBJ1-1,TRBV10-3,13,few,TGTGCCACAGCCGGACAGGGCAACACTGAAGCTTTCTTT,CATAGQGNTEAFF
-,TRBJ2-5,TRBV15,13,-,TGTGCCACCAGCAGAGCTCCCCAAGAGACCCAGTACTTC,CATSRAPQETQYF
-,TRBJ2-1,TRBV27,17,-,TGTGCCAGCAGTTCCCAATTCGTCAGCGGCCTGTGGGAGGAGCAGTTCTTC,CASSSQFVSGLWEEQFF
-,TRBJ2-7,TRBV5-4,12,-,TGTGCCAGCAGCTTCGCAGGTTCGCGGAACTACTTC,CASSFAGSRNYF
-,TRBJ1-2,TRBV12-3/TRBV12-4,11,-,TGTGCCAGCAGTCGAAACTATGGCTACACCTTC,CASSRNYGYTF
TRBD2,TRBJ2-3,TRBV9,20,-,TGTGCCAGCAGCGTAGCTCTCCGACTAGCGGGAGAAGTAAACACAGATACGCAGTATTTT,CASSVALRLAGEVNTDTQYF
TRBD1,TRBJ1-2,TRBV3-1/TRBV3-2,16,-,TGTGCCAGCAGCCAATCGGACAGGCCAACTAACTATGGCTACACCTTC,CASSQSDRPTNYGYTF
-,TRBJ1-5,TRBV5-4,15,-,TGTGCCAGCAGCTTGGATCCAGGAAGCAATCAGCCCCAGCATTTT,CASSLDPGSNQPQHF
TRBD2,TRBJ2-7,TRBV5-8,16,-,TGTGCCAGCAGCTCGACTACCACTAGCGGGAGCTACGAGCAGTACTTC,CASSSTTTSGSYEQYF
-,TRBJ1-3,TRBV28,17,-,TGTGCCAGCAGGCTTGGGGGGGGTCTTAGCTCTGGAAACACCATATATTTT,CASRLGGGLSSGNTIYF
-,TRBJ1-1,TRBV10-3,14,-,TGTGCCATCAGTGAGTTGGGACAGAACACTGAAGCTTTCTTT,CAISELGQNTEAFF
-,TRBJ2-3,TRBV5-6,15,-,TGTGCCAGCAGCTTGGCCTGGGGCGGGACAGATACGCAGTATTTT,CASSLAWGGTDTQYF
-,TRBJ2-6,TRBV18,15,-,TGTGCCAGCTCACCAACAAGCTCTGGGGCCAACGTCCTGACTTTC,CASSPTSSGANVLTF
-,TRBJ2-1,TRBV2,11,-,TGTGCCAGCAGCGGGAGACATGAGCAGTTCTTC,CASSGRHEQFF
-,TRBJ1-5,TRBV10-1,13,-,TGCGCCAGCAGTGAGACAGGGACTCAGCCCCAGCATTTT,CASSETGTQPQHF
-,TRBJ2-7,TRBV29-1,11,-,TGCAGCGTTGAAAGGGGTCACGAGCAGTACTTC,CSVERGHEQYF
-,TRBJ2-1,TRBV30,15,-,TGTGCCTGGAGTACCGGGACCAACTCCTACAATGAGCAGTTCTTC,CAWSTGTNSYNEQFF
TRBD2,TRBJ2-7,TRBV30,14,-,TGTGCCTGGAGTGGGGTAGCGGGACTCTACGAGCAGTACTTC,CAWSGVAGLYEQYF
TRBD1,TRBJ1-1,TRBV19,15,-,TGTGCCACTACCGGGACAGGGGCTGTGAACACTGAAGCTTTCTTT,CATTGTGAVNTEAFF
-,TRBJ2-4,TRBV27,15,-,TGTGCCAGCGAGTCAGAGGGCGCAACCAAAAACATTCAGTACTTC,CASESEGATKNIQYF